The next 26 T cell receptor beta chains were all read from a single sample in a study of CD8+CD57+ T cells in acquired aplastic anemia. The authors sequenced patients whose flow cytometry had shown CD8+CD57+ cell expansion. Genomic DNA, serving as template, underwent TCR beta VDJ and CDR3 profiling. TCRdb redid the calling of the reads with MiXCR, one entry per CDR3 protein. This table has around 430,000 distinct CDR3 sequences, approximately 32% appearing once. Material: sorted CD4+, CD8+, or CD8+CD57+ T cells (not recorded which) from PBMCs. Every receptor here comes from a human donor with aplastic anemia.

This clonotype has a handful of counts. This chain uses TRBV6-6 with TRBJ1-2; 7 bases line up with TRBD1. V was pared by 8 bases and J by 14 bases, with 11 bases of the junction left unmatched. Germline lookup yields CDR1 MNHNY and CDR2 SVGAGI (reference sequence). The CDR3 sequence is 11 residues long. The CDR3, as DNA: TGTGCCAGCCGGGGGACAGAAGGAACAACCTTC. Translation gives CASRGTEGTTF.

In this sample, this clonotype turned up a few times. The chain has TRBV6-4 and TRBJ1-5, with TRBD1 matching 9 bases. Germline trimming cut 7 bases from V and 3 bases from J; bases unmatched to any gene: 10. This CDR3 region has 16 residues. Germline values: CDR1 MRHNA, CDR2 SNTAGT. The CDR3 loop reads CASITDRGIYNQPQHF. The DNA for the CDR3 is TGTGCCAGCATCACGGACAGGGGAATTTACAATCAGCCCCAGCATTTT.

This clonotype was counted at least ten times. This chain joins TRBV2 and TRBJ1-5, with D possibly TRBD1 on 5 matching bases. Trimming took 2 bases from V and 0 from J, leaving 8 bases between them. The CDR3 runs 15 residues. Germline V CDR1 and CDR2: SNHLY, FYNNEI. CDR3 region: CASSETRVSNQPQHF. Here the CDR3 DNA reads TGTGCCAGCAGTGAAACCAGGGTTAGCAATCAGCCCCAGCATTTT.

This clonotype was seen many times. The CDR3 DNA sequence: TGTGCCAGTAGTATGAGGGGACCTGAAGCTTTCTTT. Translated, it gives CASSMRGPEAFF. This chain uses TRBV19 with TRBJ1-1; possibly TRBD1 for D (5 bases). This CDR3 has 12 amino acids. Germline V gives CDR1 LNHDA, CDR2 SQIVND (reference sequence). Trimming took 3 bases from V and 6 from J, leaving 8 bases between them.

The chain carries TRBV4-2 and TRBJ2-2, with 7 bases lining up with TRBD1. The CDR3 has 16 residues. Looked up from germline, CDR1 is LGHNA and CDR2 is YNFKEQ. With V trimmed by 1 base and J by 1 base, 3 bases remained unmatched. This CDR3 is CASSQGDRLNTGELFF. The CDR3 nucleotides read TGTGCCAGCAGCCAAGGGGACAGATTGAACACCGGGGAGCTGTTTTTT.

The V and J genes are TRBV4-3 and TRBJ1-2; D is unresolved. V was pared by 0 bases and J by 1 base, with 15 bases between. The germline gives CDR1 LGHNA, CDR2 YSLEER. The CDR3 contains 17 residues. The CDR3 spells CASSQDFVSTFNYGYTF. DNA for the CDR3: TGCGCCAGCAGCCAAGATTTTGTCAGCACCTTTAACTATGGCTACACCTTC.

This clonotype was found many times. The J gene is TRBJ1-2, the V gene TRBV11-1; D call uncertain. Germline V gene data show CDR1 as SGHAT and CDR2 as FQDESV (reference sequence). The ends were cut back, 4 bases at V and 5 bases at J, with 20 bases in the middle. The CDR3 has 16 residues. This CDR3 reads CASSSEVGRGGYGYTF. The DNA of the CDR3 is TGTGCCAGCAGCTCAGAGGTGGGCAGAGGTGGATATGGCTACACCTTC.

The chain uses TRBV12-3 or TRBV12-4 and TRBJ2-7; 10 positions agree with TRBD2. The CDR3 contains 14 residues. V gave up 3 bases and J gave up 7 bases; unmatched junction bases: 6. The CDR3 region is CASSFLAGVGEQYF. The CDR3 DNA is TGTGCCAGCAGTTTTCTAGCGGGAGTAGGTGAGCAGTACTTC.

V and J are TRBV6-1 and TRBJ2-3; 8 bases are shared with TRBD1. CDR3 length: 14 amino acids. The germline gives CDR1 MNHNS, CDR2 SASEGT. With V trimmed by 6 bases and J by 3 bases, 5 bases remained unmatched. CDR3 bases: TGTGCCAGCAGGCGACAGGGGAGGACAGATACGCAGTATTTT. Translation: CASRRQGRTDTQYF.

The chain is built from TRBV6-1 and TRBJ2-2; TRBD2 aligns across 10 bases. Germline lookup yields CDR1 MNHNS and CDR2 SASEGT. The CDR3 totals 16 residues. V lost 6 bases, J lost 8 bases, and 12 bases stayed unmatched. CDR3 coding DNA: TGTGCCAGCAGAAGGACTAGCGGAGTTACACCGGGGGAGCTGTTTTTT. Protein product: CASRRTSGVTPGELFF.

This clonotype was detected many times. The chain carries TRBV2 and TRBJ1-1, with 7 bases that match TRBD1. After removal of 10 bases from V and 1 base from J, the junction contained 9 bases not matched to a gene. The germline V gene has CDR1 SNHLY and CDR2 FYNNEI. The CDR3 is 14 amino acids. In nucleotides, the CDR3 is TGTGCCACCAACCTTCGACAGGGGAACACTGAAGCTTTCTTT. This codes for CATNLRQGNTEAFF.

This clonotype turned up a few times. This sequence joins TRBV20-1 and TRBJ2-1; D gene ambiguous. CDR3 size: 12 residues. Per the germline V gene, CDR1 is DFQATT and CDR2 is SNEGSKA (reference sequence). DNA of the CDR3: TGCAGGCCATCACACACCGTCCCACAACCGTTCTTC. Protein: CRPSHTVPQPFF.

This clonotype showed up just once. V usage is TRBV11-2 and J usage is TRBJ1-1; no firm D call. CDR1 SGHAT and CDR2 FQNNGV come from the germline V gene. V was cut by 8 bases and J by 3 bases, with 7 bases left in between. CDR3 size: 11 residues. CDR3: CASLEDTEAFF. CDR3 coding DNA: TGTGCCAGCTTGGAGGACACTGAAGCTTTCTTT.

This clonotype was detected ten times or more. This chain connects TRBV10-3 to TRBJ1-1, with D possibly TRBD1 on 6 matching bases. The V gene's germline CDR1 is ENHRY and CDR2 SYGVKD. This CDR3 region has 14 residues. V was clipped by 0 bases and J by 11 bases, with 16 bases between them. The CDR3 is CAISESAQQRGAFF. The CDR3 DNA reads TGTGCCATCAGTGAGTCGGCACAGCAAAGGGGGGCTTTCTTT.

V usage is TRBV20-1 and J usage is TRBJ1-2; tentatively, D is TRBD1 (5 bases). V was trimmed by 6 bases and J by 4 bases, leaving 24 bases between them. This CDR3 has 16 residues. Germline V lookup: CDR1 DFQATT, CDR2 SNEGSKA (reference sequence). Written as DNA, the CDR3 is TGCAGTGCCATAGACCCGACAGAGGAGCTTATCTATGGCTACACCTTC. Residues: CSAIDPTEELIYGYTF.

This sequence joins TRBV11-2 and TRBJ1-1, with 7 bases that match TRBD1. The CDR3 extends over 16 amino acids. Per the germline V gene, CDR1 is SGHAT and CDR2 is FQNNGV. V gave up 0 bases and J gave up 0 bases; unmatched junction bases: 4. The CDR3 is CASSLEQGRVNTEAFF. In nucleotides, the CDR3 is TGTGCCAGCAGCTTAGAACAGGGGAGGGTGAACACTGAAGCTTTCTTT.

This clonotype was seen more than once but under ten times. CDR3 in DNA: TGTGCCACGACCCCTAGGCCTAGCGGTTCCTACGAGCAGTACTTC. Its translation is CATTPRPSGSYEQYF. The chain joins TRBV5-8 to TRBJ2-7; 7 bases agree with TRBD2. The germline CDR1 and CDR2 sequences are SGHTS and YDEGEE. This CDR3 contains 15 residues. V dropped 9 bases and J dropped 1; count of bases not matched to a gene: 13.

V and J are TRBV20-1 and TRBJ2-5; D remains ambiguous. Trimming removed 1 base at V and 5 bases at J, with 14 bases between. The CDR3 consists of 14 residues. Germline loops: CDR1 DFQATT, CDR2 SNEGSKA (reference sequence). The CDR3 DNA reads as TGCAGTGCTAGAGGCGCTGTTTGGGCGGAGACCCAGTACTTC. Its translation: CSARGAVWAETQYF.

The chain carries TRBV19 and TRBJ1-3; D uncertain. Trimming shortened V by 3 bases and J by 0 bases, and 9 bases separated the two germline ends. CDR3 length: 15 amino acids. Germline-derived CDR1 and CDR2 are LNHDA and SQIVND (reference sequence). The CDR3 region has the DNA TGTGCCAGTAGTATGGACGGATACTCTGGAAACACCATATATTTT. It translates to CASSMDGYSGNTIYF.

Here the CDR3 reads CASSWKTGGNTEAFF. The CDR3 bases are TGTGCCAGCAGCTGGAAGACAGGAGGGAACACTGAAGCTTTCTTT. The J gene is TRBJ1-1, the V gene TRBV25-1, with D maybe TRBD1 (6 bases). The CDR3 sequence is 15 residues long. V dropped 6 bases and J dropped 1 base, with 15 bases sitting between them. Germline V gene sequence: CDR1 MGHDK, CDR2 SYGVNS.

J is TRBJ2-3 and V is TRBV19; 10 bases map to TRBD1. CDR3 length equals 15 residues. In germline, CDR1 is LNHDA, CDR2 SQIVND (reference sequence). The V and J ends lost 3 bases and 6 bases, in that order; junction bases with no gene match: 6. Here the CDR3 reads CASSIRDRGADTQYF. The CDR3 DNA sequence: TGTGCCAGTAGTATTAGGGACAGGGGAGCCGATACGCAGTATTTT.

The rearrangement links TRBV7-9 to TRBJ1-6; no clear D. The V end was cut by 7 bases, the J end by 9 bases, with 19 bases between. Per the germline V gene, CDR1 is SEHNR and CDR2 is FQNEAQ (reference sequence). The CDR3 extends over 15 amino acids. The chain's CDR3 is CASTWSVLVGSPLHF. In DNA, the CDR3 is TGTGCCAGCACCTGGAGTGTACTTGTCGGTTCACCCCTCCACTTT.

This clonotype was seen at least ten times. This chain joins TRBV2 and TRBJ2-5; D might be TRBD2 (6 bases). The V gene lost 6 bases and the J gene lost 4 bases, with 12 bases spanning the gap. The CDR3 runs to 13 residues. Germline values: CDR1 SNHLY, CDR2 FYNNEI. CDR3 nucleotide sequence: TGTGCCAGCAGATTCCTCGGGGGAGAGACCCAGTACTTC. Amino acid sequence: CASRFLGGETQYF.

The rearrangement links TRBV20-1 to TRBJ2-5; 7 bases map to TRBD2. The CDR3 is 15 amino acids. J gave up 3 bases and V 7 bases, and 14 bases lay outside the gene matches. Germline lookup yields CDR1 DFQATT and CDR2 SNEGSKA (reference sequence). The CDR3 spells CSGSATSDSKETQYF. CDR3 bases: TGCAGTGGCTCGGCTACTAGCGATTCTAAAGAGACCCAGTACTTC.

V usage is TRBV15 and J usage is TRBJ1-3, with TRBD1 as a possible D gene (5 bases). Trimming cost V 5 bases and J 7 bases, with 12 bases left between them. Germline assignment: CDR1 LNHNV and CDR2 YYDKDF (reference sequence). This CDR3 spans 13 amino acids. CDR3 sequence reads: CATSVGGGNTIYF. The CDR3 DNA is TGTGCCACCAGCGTCGGGGGGGGGAACACCATATATTTT.

V gene TRBV20-1 combines with J gene TRBJ2-7; the D gene is possibly TRBD1 (6 bases). CDR1 is DFQATT, CDR2 SNEGSKA, per germline (reference sequence). The CDR3 sequence is 13 residues long. Trimming pared 1 base from V and 2 bases from J, leaving 9 bases between. CDR3 protein: CSARVDRAYEQYF. The DNA of the CDR3 is TGCAGTGCTAGAGTGGACAGAGCCTACGAGCAGTACTTC.